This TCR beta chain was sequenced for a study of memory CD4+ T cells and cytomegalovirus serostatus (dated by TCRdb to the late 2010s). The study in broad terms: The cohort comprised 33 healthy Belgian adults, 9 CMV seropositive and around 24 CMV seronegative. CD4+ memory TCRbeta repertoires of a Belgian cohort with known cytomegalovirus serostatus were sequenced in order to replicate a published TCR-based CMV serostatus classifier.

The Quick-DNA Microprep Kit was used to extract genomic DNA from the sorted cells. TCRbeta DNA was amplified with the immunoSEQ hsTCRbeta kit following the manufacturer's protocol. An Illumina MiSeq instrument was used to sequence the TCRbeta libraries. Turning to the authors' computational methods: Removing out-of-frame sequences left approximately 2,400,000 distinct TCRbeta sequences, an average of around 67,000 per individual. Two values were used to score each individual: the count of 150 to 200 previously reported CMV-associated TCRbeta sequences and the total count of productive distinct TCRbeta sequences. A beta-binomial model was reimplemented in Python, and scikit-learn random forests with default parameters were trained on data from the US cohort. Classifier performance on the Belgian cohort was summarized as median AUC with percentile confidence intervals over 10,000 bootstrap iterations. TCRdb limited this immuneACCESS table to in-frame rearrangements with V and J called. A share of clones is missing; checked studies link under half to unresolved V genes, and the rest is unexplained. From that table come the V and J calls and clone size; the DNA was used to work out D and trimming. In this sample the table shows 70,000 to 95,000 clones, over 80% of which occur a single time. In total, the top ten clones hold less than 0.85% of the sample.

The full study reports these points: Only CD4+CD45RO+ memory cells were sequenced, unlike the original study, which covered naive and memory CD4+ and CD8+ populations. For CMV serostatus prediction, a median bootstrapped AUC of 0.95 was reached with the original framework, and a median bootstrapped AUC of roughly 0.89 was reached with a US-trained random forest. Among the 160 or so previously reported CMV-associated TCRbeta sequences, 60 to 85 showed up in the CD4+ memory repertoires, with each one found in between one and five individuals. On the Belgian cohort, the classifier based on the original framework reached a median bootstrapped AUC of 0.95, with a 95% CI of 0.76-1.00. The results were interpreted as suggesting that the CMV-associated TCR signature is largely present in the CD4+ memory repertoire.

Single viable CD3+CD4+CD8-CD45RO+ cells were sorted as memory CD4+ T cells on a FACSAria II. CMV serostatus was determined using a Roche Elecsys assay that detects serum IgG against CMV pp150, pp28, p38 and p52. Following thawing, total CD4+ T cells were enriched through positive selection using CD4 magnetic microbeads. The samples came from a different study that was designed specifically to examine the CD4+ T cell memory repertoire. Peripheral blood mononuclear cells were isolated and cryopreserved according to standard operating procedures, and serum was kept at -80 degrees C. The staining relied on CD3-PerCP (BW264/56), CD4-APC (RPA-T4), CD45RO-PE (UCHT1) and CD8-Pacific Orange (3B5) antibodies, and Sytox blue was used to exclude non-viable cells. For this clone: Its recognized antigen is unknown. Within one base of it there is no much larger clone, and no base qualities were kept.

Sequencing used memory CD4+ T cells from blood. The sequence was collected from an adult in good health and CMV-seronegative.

In nucleotide form, the sequence is TGTGCCAGCAGTTTAGAGGCGGGGGGCCACTACAATGAGCAGTTCTTC. Its translation reads: CASSLEAGGHYNEQFF. The chain joins TRBV28 to TRBJ2-1; the central 8 bases match TRBD2. The CDR3 has 16 amino acids, counting the end cysteine and phenylalanine. Only the CDR3 region is kept as DNA, spanning 48 bases read in frame from base 1. V is pruned by 2 bases and J by 3 bases, leaving 6 bases of the junction without a gene match. CDR1 and CDR2, per the germline V gene, are MDHEN and SYDVKM.